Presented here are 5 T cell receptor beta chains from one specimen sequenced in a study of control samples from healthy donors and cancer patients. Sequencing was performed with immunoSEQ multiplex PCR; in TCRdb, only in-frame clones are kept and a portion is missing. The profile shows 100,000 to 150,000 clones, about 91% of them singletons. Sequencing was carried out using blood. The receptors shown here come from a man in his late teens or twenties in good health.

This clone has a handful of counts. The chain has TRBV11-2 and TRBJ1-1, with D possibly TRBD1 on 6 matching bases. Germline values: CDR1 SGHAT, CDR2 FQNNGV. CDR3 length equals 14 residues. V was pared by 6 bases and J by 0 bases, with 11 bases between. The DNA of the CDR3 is TGTGCCAGCAGAAAAGGACAGATGAACACTGAAGCTTTCTTT. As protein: CASRKGQMNTEAFF. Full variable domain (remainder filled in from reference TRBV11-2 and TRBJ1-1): EAGVAQSPRYKIIEKRQSVAFWCNPISGHATLYWYQQILGQGPKLLIQFQNNGVVDDSQLPKDRFSAERLKGVDSTLKIQPAKLEDSAVYLCASRKGQMNTEAFFGQGTRLTVV.

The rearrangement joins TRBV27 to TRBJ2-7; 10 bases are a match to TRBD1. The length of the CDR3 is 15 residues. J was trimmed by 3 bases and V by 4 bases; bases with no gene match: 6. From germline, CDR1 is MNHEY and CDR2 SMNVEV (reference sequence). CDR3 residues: CASSSGQGFVYEQYF. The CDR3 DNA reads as TGTGCCAGCAGTTCGGGACAGGGGTTCGTCTACGAGCAGTACTTC.

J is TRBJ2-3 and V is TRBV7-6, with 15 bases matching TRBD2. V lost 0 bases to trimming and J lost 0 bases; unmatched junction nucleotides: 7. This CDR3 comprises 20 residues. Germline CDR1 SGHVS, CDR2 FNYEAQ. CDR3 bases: TGTGCCAGCAGCTTAGCGACGGGACTAGCGGGGGGAACTAGCACAGATACGCAGTATTTT. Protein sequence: CASSLATGLAGGTSTDTQYF.

DNA for the CDR3: TGCGCCAGCAGCCCGACAGGGGGTTACACTGAAGCTTTCTTT. This encodes CASSPTGGYTEAFF. This rearrangement joins TRBV5-1 to TRBJ1-1; 9 nucleotides match TRBD1. After removal of 4 bases from V and 3 bases from J, the junction contained 4 bases not matched to a gene. This CDR3 contains 14 residues. Germline V gene data show CDR1 as SGHRS and CDR2 as YFSETQ. Filled out from reference TRBV5-1 and TRBJ1-1, the complete variable domain reads KAGVTQTPRYLIKTRGQQVTLSCSPISGHRSVSWYQQTPGQGLQFLFEYFSETQRNKGNFPGRFSGRQFSNSRSEMNVSTLELGDSALYLCASSPTGGYTEAFFGQGTRLTVV.

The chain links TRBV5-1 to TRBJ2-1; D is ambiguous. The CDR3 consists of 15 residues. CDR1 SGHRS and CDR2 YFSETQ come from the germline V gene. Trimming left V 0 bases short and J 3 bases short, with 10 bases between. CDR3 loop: CASSLEVSVYNEQFF. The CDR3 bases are TGCGCCAGCAGCTTGGAGGTCAGCGTCTACAATGAGCAGTTCTTC.